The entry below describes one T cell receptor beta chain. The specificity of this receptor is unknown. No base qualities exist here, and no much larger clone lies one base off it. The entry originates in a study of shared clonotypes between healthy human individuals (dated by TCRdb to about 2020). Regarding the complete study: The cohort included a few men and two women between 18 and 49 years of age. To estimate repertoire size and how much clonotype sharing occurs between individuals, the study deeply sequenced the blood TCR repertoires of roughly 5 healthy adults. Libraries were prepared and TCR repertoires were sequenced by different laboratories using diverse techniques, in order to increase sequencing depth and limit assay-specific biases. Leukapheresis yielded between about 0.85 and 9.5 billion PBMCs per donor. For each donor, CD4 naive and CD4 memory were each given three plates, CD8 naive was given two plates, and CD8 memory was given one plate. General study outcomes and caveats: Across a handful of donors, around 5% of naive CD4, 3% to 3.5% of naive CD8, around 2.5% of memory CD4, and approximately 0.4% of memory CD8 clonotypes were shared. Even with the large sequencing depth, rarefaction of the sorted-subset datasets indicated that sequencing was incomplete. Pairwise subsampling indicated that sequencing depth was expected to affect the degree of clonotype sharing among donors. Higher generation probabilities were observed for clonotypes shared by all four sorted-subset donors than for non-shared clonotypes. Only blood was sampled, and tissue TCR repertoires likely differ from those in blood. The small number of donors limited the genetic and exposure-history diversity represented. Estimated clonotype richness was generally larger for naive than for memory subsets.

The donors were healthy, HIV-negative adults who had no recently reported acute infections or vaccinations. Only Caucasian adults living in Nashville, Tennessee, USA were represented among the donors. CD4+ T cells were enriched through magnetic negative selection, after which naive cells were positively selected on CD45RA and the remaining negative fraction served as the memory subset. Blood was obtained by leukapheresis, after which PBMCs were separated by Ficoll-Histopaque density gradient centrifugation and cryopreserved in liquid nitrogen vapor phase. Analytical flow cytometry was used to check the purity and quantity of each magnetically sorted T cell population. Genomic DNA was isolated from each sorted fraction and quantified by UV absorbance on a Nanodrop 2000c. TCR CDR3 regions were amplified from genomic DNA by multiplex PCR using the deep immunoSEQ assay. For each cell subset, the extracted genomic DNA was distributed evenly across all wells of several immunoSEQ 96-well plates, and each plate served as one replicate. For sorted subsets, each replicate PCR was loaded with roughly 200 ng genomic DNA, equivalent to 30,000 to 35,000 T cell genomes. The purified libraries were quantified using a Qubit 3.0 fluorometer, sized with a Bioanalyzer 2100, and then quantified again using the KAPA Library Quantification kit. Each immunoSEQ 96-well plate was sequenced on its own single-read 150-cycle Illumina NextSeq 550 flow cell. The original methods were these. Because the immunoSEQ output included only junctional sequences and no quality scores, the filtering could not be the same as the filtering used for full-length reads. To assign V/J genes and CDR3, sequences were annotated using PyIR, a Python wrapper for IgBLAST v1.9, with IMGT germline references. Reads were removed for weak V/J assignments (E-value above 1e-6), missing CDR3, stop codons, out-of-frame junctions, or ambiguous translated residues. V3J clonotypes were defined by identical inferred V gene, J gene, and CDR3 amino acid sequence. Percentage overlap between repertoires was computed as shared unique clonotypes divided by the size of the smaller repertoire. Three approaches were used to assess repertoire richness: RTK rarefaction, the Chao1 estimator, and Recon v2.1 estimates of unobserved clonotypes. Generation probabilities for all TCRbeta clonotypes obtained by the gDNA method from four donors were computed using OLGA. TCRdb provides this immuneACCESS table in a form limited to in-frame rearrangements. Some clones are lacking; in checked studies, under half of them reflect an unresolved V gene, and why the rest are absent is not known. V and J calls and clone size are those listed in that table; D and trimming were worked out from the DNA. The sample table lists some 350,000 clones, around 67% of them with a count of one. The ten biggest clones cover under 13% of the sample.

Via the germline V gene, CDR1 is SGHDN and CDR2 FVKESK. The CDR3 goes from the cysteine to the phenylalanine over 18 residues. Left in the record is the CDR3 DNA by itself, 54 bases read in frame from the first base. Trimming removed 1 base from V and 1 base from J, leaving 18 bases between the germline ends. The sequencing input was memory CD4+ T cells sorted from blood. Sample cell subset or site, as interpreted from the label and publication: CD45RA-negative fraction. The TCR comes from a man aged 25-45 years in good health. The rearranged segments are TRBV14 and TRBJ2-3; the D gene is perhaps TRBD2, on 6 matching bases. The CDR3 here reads CASSQARRLGQGTDTQYF. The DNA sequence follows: TGTGCCAGCAGCCAAGCCAGACGACTAGGGCAAGGCACAGATACGCAGTATTTT.